This T cell receptor (beta chain) was retrieved from a study of metastatic and nonmetastatic thyroid tumors (TCRdb year 2020). Study-wide context: Repertoires from peripheral blood and from tumor or nodule tissue samples of malignant and benign thyroid patients were compared. Overall results and qualifications from the work: In both blood and tumor samples, malignant tumors were reported to have significantly higher TCR beta diversity than benign nodules.

Library prep was done by PCR. The instrument was an Illumina HiSeq 4000. High-throughput sequencing was used to profile the CDR3 region of the TCR beta-chain in every patient. The original pipeline was this. Drawing on CDR3 differences between clinicopathological groups, the researchers built a classifier meant to tell apart patients with distant-metastatic papillary thyroid cancer. The Shannon index was used to measure repertoire diversity, and the Morisita-Horn index was used to measure how similar tumor and blood repertoires were. TCRdb applied fastp at Q25 and MiXCR to the public reads, then kept only in-frame beta chains. The V and J calls and clone size are TCRdb's, not the authors'. This sample comprises some 86,000 clones, under 15% of them detected only once. The ten largest clones represent about 10% of the sample. The CDR3 has 12 amino acids, counting the end cysteine and phenylalanine. Solely the CDR3 DNA is kept, with 36 bases framed from the first base. The germline V gene encodes CDR1 MNHEY and CDR2 SVGEGT. At the junction V is shortened by 9 bases and J by 1 base; bases outside the gene matches: 2.

Before undergoing thyroid surgery, none of the patients had been given any kind of treatment. Using T-cell receptor beta sequencing, the study looked back at clinical samples from patients collected from about 2011 to 2019. This clone was found many times. Its binding antigen is unknown. No qualities accompany the bases; no much larger clone lies one base away. This receptor was taken from a female donor with papillary thyroid cancer or a benign thyroid nodule (not recorded which). Some clones in this sample may be carry-over from other donors' samples. The chain links TRBV6-2 or TRBV6-3 with TRBJ2-5; 7 nucleotides in the junction match TRBD1. Sequenced sample: tumor tissue. The nucleotide sequence is TGTGCCAGTACAGGGGTCCAAGAGACCCAGTACTTC. This is translated as CASTGVQETQYF.